These 10 T cell receptor beta chains originate from one sample sequenced in a study of glioma-infiltrating T cells after dendritic cell vaccination. The assay was immunoSEQ multiplex PCR, and TCRdb's table has in-frame clones only and misses some. The data contain 90,000 to 140,000 clones, nearly 90% of them singletons. Sample time point: after dendritic cell vaccination, including at tumor progression/relapse. This specimen was blood, taken after dendritic cell vaccination. All receptors derive from a human donor with glioblastoma.

The sample holds one count of this clone. This chain links TRBV14 with TRBJ2-1; D is perhaps TRBD2 (5 bases). Germline assignment: CDR1 SGHDN and CDR2 FVKESK. This CDR3 has 16 residues. Trimming took 0 bases from V and 10 from J, leaving 19 bases between them. This CDR3 reads CASSQDGTRTRREQFF. In DNA form, the CDR3 reads TGTGCCAGCAGCCAAGATGGTACACGGACTCGACGGGAGCAGTTCTTC.

This clone occurred once. V usage is TRBV5-1 and J usage is TRBJ1-1; maybe TRBD1 (5 bases). V lost 0 bases to trimming and J lost 4 bases, with 13 bases between them. This CDR3 is built from 15 residues. Germline CDR1 and CDR2: SGHRS and YFSETQ. The CDR3 reads CASSLVGGEVTEAFF. As DNA, the CDR3 is TGCGCCAGCAGCTTGGTCGGAGGGGAGGTCACTGAAGCTTTCTTT.

This CDR3 is CASSLAAGATTDTQYF. The CDR3 DNA follows: TGTGCCAGCAGCTTAGCAGCGGGGGCCACCACAGATACGCAGTATTTT. The V gene is TRBV13, the J gene TRBJ2-3; 8 positions agree with TRBD2. With V trimmed by 1 base and J by 2 bases, 5 bases remained unmatched. Germline V gene lookup returns CDR1 PRHDT and CDR2 FYEKMQ (reference sequence). The CDR3 is 16 residues long. The full variable domain, with the rest looked up from reference TRBV13 and TRBJ2-3, is AAGVIQSPRHLIKEKRETATLKCYPIPRHDTVYWYQQGPGQDPQFLISFYEKMQSDKGSIPDRFSAQQFSDYHSELNMSSLELGDSALYFCASSLAAGATTDTQYFGPGTRLTVL.

About this clone itself: Within the sample, other DNA sequences also encode this same CDR3. The rearrangement links TRBV30 to TRBJ2-3, with D possibly matching TRBD2 (5 bases). The CDR3 extends over 12 amino acids. V was trimmed by 0 bases and J by 6 bases, leaving 7 bases between them. Per germline, CDR1 GTSNPN and CDR2 SVGIG (reference sequence). CDR3 bases: TGTGCCTGGAGTGTTACGGGGGATACGCAGTATTTT. This codes for CAWSVTGDTQYF.

The chain combines TRBV10-1 with TRBJ2-5; D perhaps matches TRBD2 (6 bases). Germline V gene data show CDR1 as WNHNN and CDR2 as SYGVQD (reference sequence). The V gene lost 8 bases and the J gene lost 1 base, with 14 bases spanning the gap. The CDR3 contains 14 residues. The CDR3 is CASSPGGSQETQYF. The DNA for the CDR3 is TGCGCCAGCTCCCCTGGGGGGTCCCAAGAGACCCAGTACTTC.

This clone was counted between two and nine times. J is TRBJ1-2 and V is TRBV19; the match to TRBD1 covers 10 bases. This CDR3 spans 14 amino acids. V lost 7 bases, J lost 4 bases, and 6 bases stayed unmatched. The germline gives CDR1 LNHDA, CDR2 SQIVND (reference sequence). CDR3 in amino acids: CASTGDRGLYGYTF. CDR3 sequence (DNA): TGTGCCAGTACGGGGGACAGGGGACTCTATGGCTACACCTTC.

Here the CDR3 reads CASQRTGSDTQYF. In DNA form, the CDR3 reads TGTGCCAGCCAAAGGACGGGGTCAGATACGCAGTATTTT. The chain employs TRBV2 and TRBJ2-3; D is possibly TRBD2 (5 bases). Germline values: CDR1 SNHLY, CDR2 FYNNEI. This CDR3 has 13 amino acids. V dropped 8 bases and J dropped 4 bases, with 13 bases sitting between them.

The chain links TRBV6-5 to TRBJ2-7; 9 bases are a match to TRBD2. Germline CDR1 and CDR2: MNHEY and SVGAGI. With 5 bases clipped from V and 5 bases from J, the junction kept 10 bases outside the gene matches. There are 15 residues in the CDR3. Here the CDR3 DNA reads TGTGCCAGCAGTCGGCCGGGCGGGAGGGCCAACGAGCAGTACTTC. Residues: CASSRPGGRANEQYF.

V usage is TRBV10-3 and J usage is TRBJ1-2; TRBD1 matches 7 bases. The CDR3 runs to 15 residues. The V segment lost 3 bases and the J segment 6 bases; nucleotides outside the gene matches: 10. Germline assignment: CDR1 ENHRY and CDR2 SYGVKD. The CDR3 protein is CAISDPAGGFDGYTF. CDR3 bases: TGTGCCATCAGTGATCCGGCAGGGGGTTTCGATGGCTACACCTTC.

The rearrangement uses TRBV5-1 and TRBJ1-1; D possibly corresponds to TRBD1 (5 bases). CDR1 is SGHRS, CDR2 YFSETQ, per germline. V was trimmed by 0 bases and J by 5 bases, leaving 14 bases between them. The CDR3 has 15 amino acids. CDR3 DNA: TGCGCCAGCAGCTTGGGAGGGCAGGGAGGGACTGAAGCTTTCTTT. It is translated as CASSLGGQGGTEAFF.